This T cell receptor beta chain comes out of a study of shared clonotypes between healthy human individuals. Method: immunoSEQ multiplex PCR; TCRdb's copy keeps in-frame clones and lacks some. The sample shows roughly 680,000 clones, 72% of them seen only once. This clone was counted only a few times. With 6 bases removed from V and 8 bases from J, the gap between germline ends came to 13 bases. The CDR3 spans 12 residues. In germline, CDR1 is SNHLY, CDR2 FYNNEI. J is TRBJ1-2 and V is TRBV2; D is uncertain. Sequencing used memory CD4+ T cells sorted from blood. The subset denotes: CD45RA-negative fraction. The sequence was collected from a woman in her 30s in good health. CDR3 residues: CASSLQEFGYTF. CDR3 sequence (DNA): TGTGCCAGCAGCCTCCAGGAGTTCGGCTACACCTTC. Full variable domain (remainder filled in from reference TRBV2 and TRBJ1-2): EPEVTQTPSHQVTQMGQEVILRCVPISNHLYFYWYRQILGQKVEFLVSFYNNEISEKSEIFDDQFSVERPDGSNFTLKIRSTKLEDSAMYFCASSLQEFGYTFGSGTRLTVV.